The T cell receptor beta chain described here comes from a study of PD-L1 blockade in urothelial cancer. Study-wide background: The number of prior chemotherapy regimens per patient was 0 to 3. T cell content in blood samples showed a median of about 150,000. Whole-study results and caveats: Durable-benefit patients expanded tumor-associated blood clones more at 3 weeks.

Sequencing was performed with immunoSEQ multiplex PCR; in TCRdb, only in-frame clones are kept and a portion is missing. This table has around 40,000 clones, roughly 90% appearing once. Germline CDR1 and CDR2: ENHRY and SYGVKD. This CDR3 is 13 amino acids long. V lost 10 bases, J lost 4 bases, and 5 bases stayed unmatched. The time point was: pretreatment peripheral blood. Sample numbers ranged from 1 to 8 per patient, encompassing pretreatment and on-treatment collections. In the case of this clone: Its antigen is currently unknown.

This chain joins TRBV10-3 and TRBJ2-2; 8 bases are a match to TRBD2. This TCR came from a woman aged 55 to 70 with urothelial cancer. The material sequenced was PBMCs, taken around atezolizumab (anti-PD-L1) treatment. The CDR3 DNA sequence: TGTGCCACGGGACTAGATGGCACCGGGGAGCTGTTTTTT. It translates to CATGLDGTGELFF.